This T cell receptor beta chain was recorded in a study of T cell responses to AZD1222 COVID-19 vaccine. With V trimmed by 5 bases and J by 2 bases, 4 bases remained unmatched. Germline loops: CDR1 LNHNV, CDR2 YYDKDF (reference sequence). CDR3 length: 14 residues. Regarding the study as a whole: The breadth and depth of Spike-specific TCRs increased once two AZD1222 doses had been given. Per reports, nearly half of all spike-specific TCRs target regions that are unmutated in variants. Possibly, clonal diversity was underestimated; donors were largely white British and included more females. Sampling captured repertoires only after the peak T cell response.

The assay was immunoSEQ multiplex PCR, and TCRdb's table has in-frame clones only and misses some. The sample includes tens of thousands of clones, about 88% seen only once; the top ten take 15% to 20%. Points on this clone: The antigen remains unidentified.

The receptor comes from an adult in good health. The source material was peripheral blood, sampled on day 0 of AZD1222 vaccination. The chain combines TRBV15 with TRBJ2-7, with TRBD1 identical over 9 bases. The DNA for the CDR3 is TGTGCCACCAGCGGGGACAGGGCAGCCTACGAGCAGTACTTC. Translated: CATSGDRAAYEQYF.